This TCR beta chain appears in the sequencing data of a study of sequential checkpoint blockade in melanoma. Treatment specified: randomized to nivolumab then ipilimumab (arm A) or the reverse (arm B). Patients had received no earlier DNA-damaging chemotherapy. CDR1 is PRHDT and CDR2 is FYEKMQ in the germline V gene (reference sequence). This CDR3 has 18 residues. V was clipped by 5 bases and J by 6 bases, with 26 bases between them. The method was immunoSEQ multiplex PCR; TCRdb's version includes in-frame clones alone and lacks a portion of them. The sample contains about 19,000 clones, about 86% of which appear only once.

The V and J genes are TRBV13 and TRBJ2-1; D is perhaps TRBD1 (5 bases). This sequence originates from a human donor with melanoma. The material was CD8+ T cells sorted from blood (inferred from file names), obtained from a patient given nivolumab and ipilimumab in sequence. In DNA, the CDR3 is TGTGCCAGCAGCACCACGACAGAGTCGACGAGGCTAGGCAATGAGCAGTTCTTC. Protein sequence: CASSTTTESTRLGNEQFF.